This TCR beta chain was sequenced for a study of PD-1 blockade in classical Hodgkin lymphoma (dated by TCRdb to about 2020). General notes on the study: Nivolumab dosing was 3 mg/kg intravenously every 2 weeks, continuing until either disease progression or unacceptable toxicity. The study used TCR beta sequencing and CyTOF to define a peripheral blood immune signature of response to PD-1 blockade in classical Hodgkin lymphoma. What the authors observed across the whole study: By C4D1, a significant rise was seen in CD4+ TCR diversity but not in CD8+ TCR diversity (p=0.0027 vs p=0.16), and the rise was most apparent among complete responders (p=0.02). The study was restricted to a single clinical trial cohort, and the causes of repertoire differences, possibly disease activity or prior therapy, were left undefined. Baseline diversity similar to that of newly diagnosed patients was observed in trial patients achieving complete response, whereas significantly lower diversity was observed in partial responders and progressors. Baseline TCR diversity was reported to be lower in newly diagnosed patients than in healthy donors and to be lower still in relapsed/refractory patients. Lower diversity was seen in patients whose nivolumab began less than 1 year after ASCT, and these patients were left out of later analyses so that immune reconstitution would not confound the results.

The time point tag for this specimen amounts to: cycle 2 day 1 (C2D1) of nivolumab. All trial patients had relapsed after autologous stem cell transplantation, with cohorts A, B and C differing in prior brentuximab vedotin exposure. The trial cohort included 55 to 65 patients with relapsed/refractory classical Hodgkin lymphoma, and each patient had a best overall response of complete response, partial response or progressive disease. In the multi-cohort phase II CheckMate 205 trial, trial patients received single-agent nivolumab. An independent review committee assessed best overall response by applying the 2007 International Working Group response criteria. Trial PBMCs were collected immediately before nivolumab initiation (C1D1) and during therapy at cycle 2 day 1 and cycle 4 day 1. After peripheral blood was drawn into 8 mL Vacutainer Cell Preparation Tubes, PBMCs were isolated by centrifugation and then cryopreserved.

About this clone itself: Its antigen target is currently unknown. No qualities accompany the bases; no much larger clone lies one base away. At the DNA level, this CDR3 is encoded by other sequences in the same sample as well.

Genomic DNA was extracted with the Qiagen DNeasy kit from unsorted PBMCs and from negatively selected CD4+ and CD8+ fractions. TCR beta CDR3 regions were amplified by immunoSEQ multiplex PCR using primers annealing to V and J segments. A synthetic immune receptor repertoire was used to minimize amplification bias, and any remaining bias was removed computationally after sequencing. In the original analysis: Repertoire diversity was quantified as the Shannon entropy index using custom Python scripts. Unsorted, CD4+ and CD8+ repertoires were examined separately, except in combined analyses, for which CD4+ and CD8+ sequences were merged in silico. A clone was considered expanded if an increase in frequency of at least 2-fold after treatment relative to C1D1 was found, and a pseudocount of 0.5 was applied to clones undetected at baseline. Clones with 0 or 1 copy at C1D1 were defined as singleton clones, while clones with 2 or more copies were defined as non-singleton clones. Clones expanded in unsorted samples were annotated as CD4+, CD8+ or unknown by matching protein sequences in sorted samples from the same patient. Wilcoxon tests were applied to paired samples to test diversity changes from C1D1 to C4D1. This is the immuneACCESS table as TCRdb keeps it, with only in-frame sequences that have V and J called. A part of the clones is gone; compared with another copy, unresolved V genes explain less than half, and the rest is unexplained. Clone size and the V and J calls come from that table; the DNA yielded D and trimming. The sample table contains 90,000 to 120,000 clones; only one count was recorded for about 89% of them. Together, the top ten hold about 20% of the sample.

After removal of 6 bases from V and 4 bases from J, the junction retains 10 bases not matched to a gene. The CDR3 numbers 17 residues from cysteine through phenylalanine. Only the CDR3 region is kept as DNA, spanning 51 bases read in frame from base 1. CDR1 LNHDA and CDR2 SQIVND are derived from the germline V gene (reference sequence). The receptor comes from a human donor with classical Hodgkin lymphoma. The rearrangement combines TRBV19 with TRBJ1-5; a stretch of 12 junction bases matches TRBD1. The source material was peripheral blood mononuclear cells (PBMCs), sampled before the second cycle of nivolumab. CDR3 loop: CASRPGQGAKGNQPQHF. In nucleotides, the sequence is TGTGCCAGTAGGCCGGGACAGGGGGCTAAGGGGAATCAGCCCCAGCATTTT.